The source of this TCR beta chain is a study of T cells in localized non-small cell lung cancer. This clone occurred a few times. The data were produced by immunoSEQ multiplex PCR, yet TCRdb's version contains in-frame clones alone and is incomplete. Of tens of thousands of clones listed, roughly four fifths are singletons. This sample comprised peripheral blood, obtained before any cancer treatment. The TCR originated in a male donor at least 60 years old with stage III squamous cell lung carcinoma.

The CDR3 sequence is CASSADRSHQPQHF. DNA of the CDR3: TGTGCCAGCAGCGCGGACAGGTCTCATCAGCCCCAGCATTTT. The genes are TRBV7-9 and TRBJ1-5; 7 nucleotides agree with TRBD1. The germline gives CDR1 SEHNR, CDR2 FQNEAQ (reference sequence). This CDR3 spans 14 amino acids. The V gene end was trimmed by 5 bases and the J gene end by 5 bases; junction bases not matched to a gene: 6.